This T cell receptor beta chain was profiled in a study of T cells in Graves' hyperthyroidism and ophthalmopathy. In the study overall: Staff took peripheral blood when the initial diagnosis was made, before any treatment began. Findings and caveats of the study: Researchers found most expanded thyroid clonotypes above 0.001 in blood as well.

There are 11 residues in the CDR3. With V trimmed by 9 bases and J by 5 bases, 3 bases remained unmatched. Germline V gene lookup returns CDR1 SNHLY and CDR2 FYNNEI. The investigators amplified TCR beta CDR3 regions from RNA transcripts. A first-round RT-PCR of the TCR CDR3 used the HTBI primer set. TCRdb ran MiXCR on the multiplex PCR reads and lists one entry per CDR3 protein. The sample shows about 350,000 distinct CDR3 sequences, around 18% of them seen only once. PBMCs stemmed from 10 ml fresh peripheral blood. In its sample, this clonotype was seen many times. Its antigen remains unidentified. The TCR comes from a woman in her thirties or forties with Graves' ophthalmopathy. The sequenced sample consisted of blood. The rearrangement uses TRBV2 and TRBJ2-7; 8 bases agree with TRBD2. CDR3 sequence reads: CASTGGHEQYF. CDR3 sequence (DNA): TGTGCCAGTACGGGGGGGCACGAGCAGTACTTC.